This record looks at one T cell receptor (beta chain) sequence and its context. Its antigen is undetermined. Germline CDR1 is MNHNS and CDR2 is SASEGT. This CDR3 has 15 residues. The V end lost 0 bases, the J end lost 3 bases, and 12 bases lay between the germline ends. This entry belongs to a study of T cell repertoires in aging, cancer and after chemotherapy. Study at large: Six age groups, ranging from 30 or younger to 70 or older, included the donors. Healthy donor repertoires were recorded over several months to years and showed clear clonal overlap. The full dataset contained 9.1 million or so TCR reads.

Points from the study as a whole: Immunological memory after chemotherapy cannot be judged from the repertoire data.

Peripheral blood genomic DNA, not sorted cells or RNA, was the template. Multiplex touch-down PCR with TRB-A/B primers amplified rearranged V-D-J TRB sequences. TCRdb independently ran MiXCR on the multiplex PCR reads; one entry per CDR3 protein. The data show around 10,000 distinct CDR3 sequences, about 35% seen once. The sequence was obtained from a human donor in good health. Source material: blood. The V call is TRBV6-1, the J call TRBJ2-7, with a possible D match to TRBD2 (5 bases). The CDR3 DNA is TGTGCCAGCAGTGAAGCTCCTAGCTACGGCTACGAGCAGTACTTC. It translates to CASSEAPSYGYEQYF.